A single sample is the source of the 9 T cell receptor beta chains below, sequenced in a study of T cell responses to AZD1222 COVID-19 vaccine. Here immunoSEQ multiplex PCR was the method, and the copy in TCRdb shows in-frame clones only, minus some. The data hold 100,000 or so clones, with around nine tenths observed a single time. The sample here was peripheral blood, taken 28 days after the second AZD1222 dose. The receptors stem from an adult who received the AZD1222 COVID-19 vaccine.

This chain uses TRBV10-3 with TRBJ1-2; D perhaps matches TRBD1 (5 bases). CDR3 length: 13 amino acids. Trimming cost V 3 bases and J 2 bases, with 7 bases left between them. The germline V gene encodes CDR1 ENHRY and CDR2 SYGVKD. This chain's CDR3 is CAISDGGNYGYTF. For the CDR3, the DNA is TGTGCCATCAGTGATGGGGGGAACTATGGCTACACCTTC.

This rearrangement joins TRBV6-6 to TRBJ2-1; D is possibly TRBD1 or TRBD2 (5 bases each). The CDR3 contains 14 residues. Trimming shortened V by 2 bases and J by 7 bases, and 12 bases separated the two germline ends. Germline V lookup: CDR1 MNHNY, CDR2 SVGAGI (reference sequence). The CDR3 DNA is TGTGCCAGCAGTTACGGGACCTTATTAAATGAGCAGTTCTTC. Its protein is CASSYGTLLNEQFF.

The chain combines TRBV18 with TRBJ1-1; no clear D. Between the trimmed V and J ends, which lost 6 bases and 0 bases, there was a span of 5 bases. Germline values: CDR1 KGHSH, CDR2 LQKENI. The CDR3 contains 12 residues. The CDR3 protein is CASSSVNTEAFF. The CDR3 DNA follows: TGTGCCAGCTCCTCAGTGAACACTGAAGCTTTCTTT. Supplemented by reference TRBV18 and TRBJ1-1, the full variable domain reads NAGVMQNPRHLVRRRGQEARLRCSPMKGHSHVYWYRQLPEEGLKFMVYLQKENIIDESGMPKERFSAEFPKEGPSILRIQQVVRGDSAAYFCASSSVNTEAFFGQGTRLTVV.

Concerning this clone: Distinct nucleotide sequences in the sample also encode this CDR3. This rearrangement joins TRBV19 to TRBJ2-1, with 14 bases that match TRBD2. Germline V gene sequence: CDR1 LNHDA, CDR2 SQIVND (reference sequence). The CDR3 has 16 residues. The ends lost 1 base at V and 5 bases at J; junction bases unmatched: 1. The CDR3 reads CASSIVGLAGDNEQFF. In nucleotides, the CDR3 is TGTGCCAGTAGTATAGTGGGACTAGCGGGAGACAATGAGCAGTTCTTC.

This CDR3 is CSVDRGRNTEAFF. In nucleotides, the CDR3 is TGCAGCGTTGACAGGGGCCGAAACACTGAAGCTTTCTTT. V and J are TRBV29-1 and TRBJ1-1; tentatively, D is TRBD1 (6 bases). The V end lost 3 bases, the J end lost 2 bases, and 10 bases lay between the germline ends. CDR1 is SQVTM and CDR2 is ANQGSEA in the germline V gene. The CDR3 length is 13 residues.

This clone has more than one count but fewer than ten. This chain links TRBV5-1 with TRBJ1-6; weak D call: TRBD1 (6 bases). Germline lookup yields CDR1 SGHRS and CDR2 YFSETQ. This CDR3 has 16 amino acids. Trimming stripped 4 bases from V and 0 bases from J, with 11 bases between. The CDR3 nucleotides are TGCGCCAGCAGCCCCGGACAGAGCTCCTATAATTCACCCCTCCACTTT. Protein: CASSPGQSSYNSPLHF.

The CDR3 region has the DNA TGTGCCAGTAGTGCCGGGGGAGAGAGGTACGAGCAGTACTTC. It codes for CASSAGGERYEQYF. The J gene is TRBJ2-7, the V gene TRBV19; D may be TRBD2 (6 bases). This CDR3 contains 14 residues. Between the trimmed V and J ends, which lost 5 bases and 4 bases, there was a span of 15 bases. Germline CDR1 LNHDA, CDR2 SQIVND (reference sequence).

This clone has only one observation. The J gene is TRBJ1-2, the V gene TRBV7-3; D gene uncertain. The CDR3 runs 13 residues. Germline lookup yields CDR1 SGHTA and CDR2 FQGTGA. Trimming took off 2 bases at V and 13 bases at J, with 17 bases between the two ends. In nucleotides, the CDR3 is TGTGCCAGCAGCTTACCCCGGCAGGCGGAGGTCACCTTC. It codes for CASSLPRQAEVTF.

The V gene is TRBV5-1, the J gene TRBJ2-3; tentative D call: TRBD2 (5 bases). The CDR3 runs to 14 residues. CDR1 SGHRS and CDR2 YFSETQ come from the germline V gene. V shed 2 bases and J shed 5 bases, with 12 bases lying between them. CDR3 coding DNA: TGCGCCAGCAGCTTTCAACGGGCGGGAGATACGCAGTATTTT. It translates to CASSFQRAGDTQYF.